The rows below give T cell receptor beta chains drawn from one sample of a study of T-cell reconstitution after alpha-beta-depleted transplantation in children. TCRdb redid the calling of the PCR reads with MiXCR, one entry per CDR3 protein. The sample has about 90,000 distinct CDR3 sequences, around 15% seen once. The material sequenced was PBMCs, mostly from graft donor cells, taken 180 days after TCRalphabeta/CD19-depleted stem cell transplant. These receptors came from a male patient under 10 years old who had a stem cell transplant for acute lymphoblastic leukemia, so the T cells may come from the graft donor. Both conserved end residues are part of each CDR3. The D gene is left open where the match is weak. Part of the rows lack a size; the others show once, few, many or a class for expanded clones.

v_call	d_call	j_call	cdr3_length	clone_size	cdr3_aa	cdr3_nt
TRBV12-3/TRBV12-4	TRBD1	TRBJ2-7	14	few	CASSSPGQDYEQYF	TGTGCCAGCAGTTCCCCGGGACAGGACTACGAGCAGTACTTC
TRBV20-1	TRBD1	TRBJ2-5	14	.	CSASFGQGRETQYF	TGCAGTGCTAGCTTTGGACAGGGGAGGGAGACCCAGTACTTC
TRBV12-3/TRBV12-4	.	TRBJ2-1	18	.	CASRYWVGGTGPSNEQFF	TGTGCCAGCAGGTATTGGGTGGGCGGGACCGGTCCCAGCAATGAGCAGTTCTTC
TRBV29-1	TRBD1	TRBJ1-2	13	.	CSVGLTGEGGYTF	TGCAGCGTTGGACTCACAGGGGAGGGTGGCTACACCTTC
TRBV12-3/TRBV12-4	TRBD2	TRBJ2-2	17	.	CASSFGWASGNTGELFF	TGTGCCAGCAGTTTCGGCTGGGCTAGCGGGAACACCGGGGAGCTGTTTTTT
TRBV4-1	.	TRBJ2-7	14	once	CASSLLGQSYEQYF	TGCGCCAGCAGCCTCTTGGGGCAGAGCTACGAGCAGTACTTC
TRBV5-1	TRBD2	TRBJ2-3	16	.	CASSLAGTRDTDTQYF	TGCGCCAGCAGCTTGGCCGGGACTAGAGACACAGATACGCAGTATTTT
TRBV6-5	.	TRBJ1-2	15	.	CASSYGTTLPWGYTF	TGTGCCAGCAGTTATGGGACAACCCTCCCCTGGGGCTACACCTTC
TRBV7-2	TRBD1	TRBJ1-2	15	.	CASSLDTGVAYGYTF	TGTGCCAGCAGCTTAGACACAGGGGTGGCCTATGGCTACACCTTC
TRBV3-1	TRBD2	TRBJ2-3	17	many	CASGGLAGGSYGDTQYF	TGTGCCAGCGGGGGACTAGCGGGGGGATCATACGGAGATACGCAGTATTTT
TRBV29-1	TRBD1	TRBJ1-2	12	many	CSAFDRDYGYTF	TGCAGCGCCTTCGACAGGGACTATGGCTACACCTTC
TRBV20-1	TRBD2	TRBJ2-3	15	.	CSASLSGGATDTQYF	TGCAGTGCAAGCCTTAGCGGGGGGGCAACAGATACGCAGTATTTT
TRBV4-1	TRBD1	TRBJ1-6	17	few	CASSQGTGGISRSPLHF	TGCGCCAGCAGCCAAGGGACAGGCGGTATATCAAGATCACCCCTCCACTTT
TRBV6-1	.	TRBJ1-4	12	few	CASSEGGRPLFF	TGTGCCAGCAGTGAAGGCGGGCGCCCACTGTTTTTT
TRBV7-2	.	TRBJ1-5	14	.	CASSLAFGNQPQHF	TGTGCCAGCAGCTTAGCGTTTGGCAATCAGCCCCAGCATTTT
TRBV12-3/TRBV12-4	.	TRBJ1-5	15	few	CASRVFGRDNQPQHF	TGTGCCAGCCGTGTTTTTGGCAGGGACAATCAGCCCCAGCATTTT
TRBV18	.	TRBJ1-2	15	.	CASSPPPGFNYGYTF	TGTGCCAGCTCACCTCCACCTGGGTTCAACTATGGCTACACCTTC
TRBV19	TRBD1	TRBJ1-1	13	.	CASSIQRTGEAFF	TGTGCCAGTAGTATCCAACGGACAGGGGAAGCTTTCTTT
TRBV6-5	.	TRBJ2-7	14	.	CASSYGYSSYEQYF	TGTGCCAGCAGTTACGGTTATAGCTCCTACGAGCAGTACTTC
TRBV5-1	TRBD2	TRBJ2-7	18	many	CASSPGLAGVLDSYEQYF	TGCGCCAGCAGCCCAGGACTAGCGGGGGTGTTGGACTCCTACGAGCAGTACTTC
TRBV3-1	.	TRBJ1-5	14	many	CASSQGGSNQPQHF	TGTGCCAGCAGCCAAGGGGGCAGCAATCAGCCCCAGCATTTT
TRBV6-2/TRBV6-3	.	TRBJ1-1	14	.	CASTRSRPGTEAFF	TGTGCCAGCACCCGCAGCCGCCCAGGCACTGAAGCTTTCTTT
TRBV7-2	.	TRBJ1-1	15	many	CASSLASGVNTEAFF	TGTGCCAGCAGCTTAGCGTCTGGGGTCAACACTGAAGCTTTCTTT
TRBV6-5	.	TRBJ1-1	16	.	CASSLARRALPGEAFF	TGTGCCAGCAGTTTGGCGCGCAGGGCCTTACCCGGTGAAGCTTTCTTT
TRBV7-2	TRBD2	TRBJ2-3	16	few	CASSLARLAGGYTQYF	TGTGCCAGCAGCTTAGCGCGTCTAGCGGGGGGGTATACGCAGTATTTT
TRBV27	.	TRBJ1-1	11	.	CASWGASEAFF	TGTGCCAGTTGGGGAGCCTCCGAAGCTTTCTTT
TRBV6-1	.	TRBJ2-1	16	few	CASSERAWEAYNEQFF	TGTGCCAGCAGTGAGCGCGCTTGGGAGGCTTACAATGAGCAGTTCTTC
TRBV20-1	TRBD1	TRBJ2-7	18	few	CSAPSRGQGLPMNYEQYF	TGCAGTGCTCCTTCCCGGGGACAGGGTCTCCCTATGAACTACGAGCAGTACTTC
TRBV10-3	.	TRBJ1-5	13	.	CAISGQVDQPQHF	TGTGCCATCAGTGGACAGGTGGATCAGCCCCAGCATTTT
TRBV15	.	TRBJ1-1	14	few	CATTRAGRNTEAFF	TGTGCCACCACCAGGGCCGGGCGGAACACTGAAGCTTTCTTT
TRBV25-1	TRBD1	TRBJ1-5	13	.	CASAGTGGQPQHF	TGTGCCAGCGCCGGGACAGGGGGTCAGCCCCAGCATTTT
TRBV24-1	.	TRBJ2-4	18	.	CAKERGAAGYNAKNIQYF	TGTGCCAAAGAAAGGGGGGCCGCAGGTTACAATGCCAAAAACATTCAGTACTTC
TRBV4-2	.	TRBJ1-6	18	few	CASSQESFAGNYNSPLHF	TGTGCCAGCAGCCAAGAATCCTTCGCAGGGAACTATAATTCACCCCTCCACTTT
TRBV7-2	.	TRBJ1-2	14	many	CASSPPVEGQGYTF	TGTGCCAGCAGCCCACCGGTGGAGGGTCAAGGCTACACCTTC
TRBV5-1	.	TRBJ1-2	16	.	CASGGNTGISDYGYTF	TGCGCCAGCGGCGGAAATACAGGGATAAGTGACTATGGCTACACCTTC
TRBV5-1	.	TRBJ2-3	15	.	CASSIGTQRSDTQYF	TGCGCCAGCAGCATTGGGACGCAGAGGTCAGATACGCAGTATTTT
TRBV15	.	TRBJ1-1	14	few	CATSTGQPNTEAFF	TGTGCCACCAGCACTGGTCAACCCAACACTGAAGCTTTCTTT
TRBV20-1	.	TRBJ2-5	13	.	CSYRKTGRETQYF	TGCAGTTACCGAAAGACTGGCCGGGAGACCCAGTACTTC
TRBV7-9	TRBD2	TRBJ2-5	17	few	CASSSPRLAGGHETQYF	TGTGCCAGCAGCTCCCCCCGACTAGCGGGGGGCCACGAGACCCAGTACTTC
TRBV20-1	.	TRBJ1-6	14	few	CSAGGQNPNSPLHF	TGCAGTGCTGGAGGACAGAACCCTAATTCACCCCTCCACTTT
TRBV12-3/TRBV12-4	.	TRBJ2-7	17	.	CASSPWIRGGISYEQCF	TGTGCCAGCAGCCCGTGGATAAGGGGGGGCATTTCCTACGAGCAGTGCTTC
TRBV5-4	TRBD1	TRBJ1-2	17	.	CASSQEPGQGSYYGYTF	TGTGCCAGCAGCCAGGAACCGGGACAGGGGAGCTACTATGGCTACACCTTC
TRBV20-1	.	TRBJ2-5	11	few	CSAISTETQYF	TGCAGCGCTATCTCGACAGAGACCCAGTACTTC
TRBV7-2	.	TRBJ2-5	12	.	CASSSQPRTLVF	TGTGCCAGCAGCTCCCAACCTAGAACCCTAGTCTTC
TRBV12-3/TRBV12-4	.	TRBJ2-2	14	few	CASSLRTTDGELFF	TGTGCCAGCAGTTTAAGGACCACGGACGGGGAGCTGTTTTTT
TRBV5-1	TRBD2	TRBJ2-7	15	.	CASSKPGLASYEQYF	TGCGCCAGCAGCAAGCCGGGACTAGCCTCCTACGAGCAGTACTTC
TRBV27	TRBD1	TRBJ1-6	16	.	CASSRSPGGYNSPLHF	TGTGCCAGCAGTCGATCCCCAGGGGGCTATAATTCACCCCTCCACTTT
TRBV19	TRBD1	TRBJ2-1	15	few	CASSVTGGAYNEQFF	TGTGCCAGTAGCGTCACAGGGGGCGCATACAATGAGCAGTTCTTC
TRBV5-1	TRBD2	TRBJ2-3	16	few	CASSLPSGGVTDTQYF	TGCGCCAGCAGCTTGCCTAGCGGGGGAGTCACAGATACGCAGTATTTT
TRBV29-1	TRBD1	TRBJ1-2	15	few	CSVEVAARPGQGYTF	TGCAGCGTTGAAGTGGCAGCTAGGCCGGGACAGGGCTACACCTTC
TRBV7-9	TRBD1	TRBJ2-7	15	many	CASSPETGVDYEQYF	TGTGCCAGCAGCCCTGAGACAGGGGTTGACTACGAGCAGTACTTC
TRBV7-9	TRBD1	TRBJ1-1	16	.	CASSLEAGGMNTEAFF	TGTGCCAGCAGCTTAGAGGCAGGGGGCATGAACACTGAAGCTTTCTTT
TRBV7-2	.	TRBJ2-5	12	.	CASSPYQETQYF	TGTGCCAGCAGCCCGTACCAAGAGACCCAGTACTTC
TRBV6-1	TRBD1	TRBJ2-4	12	.	CAAGQGADIQYF	TGTGCCGCAGGACAGGGGGCAGACATTCAGTACTTC
TRBV6-1	TRBD2	TRBJ2-7	16	.	CASNLGREAIPYEQYF	TGTGCCAGCAATCTGGGGAGGGAGGCAATTCCCTACGAGCAGTACTTC
TRBV11-3	.	TRBJ2-6	15	.	CASSPGPSGANVLTF	TGTGCCAGCAGCCCCGGGCCCTCTGGGGCCAACGTCCTGACTTTC
TRBV7-9	.	TRBJ1-1	12	.	CASSSLGQEAFF	TGTGCCAGCAGCTCGCTCGGACAGGAAGCTTTCTTT
TRBV5-1	TRBD1	TRBJ1-2	16	few	CASSFDRVQANYGYTF	TGCGCCAGCAGCTTCGACAGGGTCCAAGCTAACTATGGCTACACCTTC
TRBV30	.	TRBJ2-6	13	.	CAWSHGGANVLTF	TGTGCCTGGAGTCACGGTGGGGCCAACGTCCTGACTTTC
TRBV27	TRBD1	TRBJ2-3	15	.	CASSLEGQVILTQYF	TGTGCCAGCAGTTTAGAGGGACAGGTCATCCTTACGCAGTATTTT